This TCR beta chain was captured in a study of blood T cells in healthy people across ages. With a J-beta primer mix and a sample-barcoded 5' primer, a second PCR ran about 7 to 11 cycles. In TCRdb, the 5' RACE reads were re-called with MiXCR into one record per CDR3 protein. Of 750,000 to 850,000 distinct CDR3 sequences in the sample, roughly 25% were seen once. These data were also reused for a study on T cells of mothers and their children.

This receptor was identified in a boy younger than 18 in good health. Material: blood.

The CDR3 here is CSARAASRINEQFF. As DNA, the CDR3 is TGCAGTGCTAGAGCCGCGTCCCGGATCAATGAGCAGTTCTTC. This chain connects TRBV20-1 to TRBJ2-1; D is uncertain. The V and J ends lost 1 base and 6 bases respectively, with 13 bases between them. The CDR3 spans 14 residues. The V gene's germline CDR1 is DFQATT and CDR2 SNEGSKA (reference sequence).